Presented here are 26 T cell receptor beta chains from one specimen sequenced in a study of blood T cell repertoires in COVID-19. Repertoires were generated with immunoSEQ multiplex PCR, while TCRdb's copy carries only in-frame clones and drops some. This table holds about 280,000 clones, 75% to 90% found once. The specimen was PBMCs or T cells enriched from blood (not recorded which). All receptors come from a woman aged 50 to 65 who had recovered from COVID-19.

The CDR3 bases are TGCGCCAGCAGTGTCGGGAGTGAAAAACTGTTTTTT. It is translated as CASSVGSEKLFF. The chain has TRBV10-2 and TRBJ1-4; D not certain. The CDR3 is made up of 12 amino acids. Per the germline V gene, CDR1 is WSHSY and CDR2 is SAAADI. Trimming shortened V by 4 bases and J by 7 bases, and 7 bases separated the two germline ends.

The chain employs TRBV18 and TRBJ1-4; D possibly corresponds to TRBD1 (5 bases). The V gene's germline CDR1 is KGHSH and CDR2 LQKENI. This CDR3 contains 15 residues. V was pared by 3 bases and J by 3 bases, with 11 bases between. This CDR3 reads CASSPQGSPNEKLFF. For the CDR3, the DNA is TGTGCCAGCTCACCCCAGGGTTCCCCTAATGAAAAACTGTTTTTT.

This clone appeared a few times. The chain employs TRBV15 and TRBJ1-1; the D gene is possibly TRBD1 (5 bases). CDR1 and CDR2 from the germline V gene are LNHNV and YYDKDF (reference sequence). V lost 0 bases and J lost 3, with 14 bases in between. This CDR3 has 16 residues. The CDR3 sequence is CATSRDGAGGDTEAFF. The CDR3 bases are TGTGCCACCAGCAGAGATGGGGCGGGAGGGGACACTGAAGCTTTCTTT.

The chain uses TRBV16 and TRBJ2-6; 7 bases map to TRBD2. CDR3 size: 15 residues. Germline assignment: CDR1 KGHSY and CDR2 FQNENV. V dropped 4 bases and J dropped 2; count of bases not matched to a gene: 2. The CDR3 bases are TGTGCCAGCAGCCCCCGGGAGGCTGGGGCCAACGTCCTGACTTTC. This codes for CASSPREAGANVLTF.

This clone was counted once. CDR3 nucleotide sequence: TGTGCCAGTAGTTCAGGGGCAGAGGAGCAGTACTTC. Translation gives CASSSGAEEQYF. This sequence joins TRBV19 and TRBJ2-7; TRBD1 is a possible D gene (6 bases). The CDR3 loop spans 12 amino acids. Trimming took 5 bases from V and 7 from J, leaving 12 bases between them. Germline V gives CDR1 LNHDA, CDR2 SQIVND (reference sequence).

The CDR3 DNA sequence: TGTGCCAGCAAAACGGGGTTAGCGGGAAATTCACCCCTCCACTTT. The encoded protein is CASKTGLAGNSPLHF. The V call is TRBV2, the J call TRBJ1-6; D is unclear. CDR1 is SNHLY, CDR2 FYNNEI, per germline. V lost 7 bases and J 7 bases, leaving 17 bases between the germline ends. The CDR3 runs 15 residues.

V gene TRBV29-1 combines with J gene TRBJ2-2; TRBD2 is a possible D gene (6 bases). The CDR3 extends over 17 amino acids. The V and J ends lost 0 bases and 6 bases respectively, with 20 bases between them. Germline loops: CDR1 SQVTM, CDR2 ANQGSEA. The DNA of the CDR3 is TGCAGCGTTGAAGATCTGGGTAGCGGAAGGGCAGCCGGGGAGCTGTTTTTT. Its protein product is CSVEDLGSGRAAGELFF.

The V call is TRBV12-3 or TRBV12-4, the J call TRBJ1-3; a possible D gene is TRBD1 (5 bases). V was trimmed by 5 bases and J by 6 bases, leaving 11 bases between them. The CDR3 runs 13 residues. The CDR3 nucleotides read TGTGCCAGCAGTCCAGGGTCGCAAAACACCATATATTTT. Translation gives CASSPGSQNTIYF.

The chain is built from TRBV28 and TRBJ1-2; 9 nucleotides line up with TRBD1. CDR3 size: 15 residues. CDR1 and CDR2 from the germline V gene are MDHEN and SYDVKM. V shed 4 bases, J shed 6 bases, and the junction held 9 bases outside the gene matches. CDR3 DNA sequence: TGTGCCAGCAGTTCCCACGGGACAGGGAGTGATGGCTACACCTTC. This gives the protein CASSSHGTGSDGYTF.

This chain links TRBV4-1 with TRBJ1-6; D is uncertain. Germline V gene sequence: CDR1 MGHRA, CDR2 YSYEKL. The CDR3 length is 15 residues. The V end lost 0 bases, the J end lost 7 bases, and 10 bases lay between the germline ends. The CDR3 is CASSQDSSKNSPLHF. CDR3 coding DNA: TGCGCCAGCAGCCAAGATTCCAGTAAGAATTCACCCCTCCACTTT.

The chain links TRBV2 to TRBJ2-4; 13 nucleotides agree with TRBD2. After removal of 4 bases from V and 0 bases from J, the junction contained 3 bases not matched to a gene. CDR1 is SNHLY, CDR2 FYNNEI, per germline. The CDR3 loop spans 17 amino acids. The CDR3 nucleotides read TGTGCCAGCAGTGGGACTAGCGGGGGCTTAGCCAAAAACATTCAGTACTTC. As protein: CASSGTSGGLAKNIQYF.

This rearrangement joins TRBV11-2 to TRBJ2-7, with TRBD2 matching 11 bases. CDR3 size: 16 residues. Germline V lookup: CDR1 SGHAT, CDR2 FQNNGV. The V segment lost 3 bases and the J segment 4 bases; nucleotides outside the gene matches: 8. The CDR3, as DNA: TGTGCCAGCAGCTTGGTCAGACTAGCGGGGAAGTACGAGCAGTACTTC. It encodes CASSLVRLAGKYEQYF. Together with reference TRBV11-2 and TRBJ2-7, the CDR3 gives the full variable domain: EAGVAQSPRYKIIEKRQSVAFWCNPISGHATLYWYQQILGQGPKLLIQFQNNGVVDDSQLPKDRFSAERLKGVDSTLKIQPAKLEDSAVYLCASSLVRLAGKYEQYFGPGTRLTVT.

This sequence joins TRBV3-1 (or the pseudogene TRBV3-2) and TRBJ2-3; 9 nucleotides align to TRBD2. With 1 base clipped from V and 2 bases from J, the junction kept 7 bases outside the gene matches. This CDR3 comprises 17 residues. The germline gives CDR1 LGHDT, CDR2 YNNKEL (reference sequence). The CDR3 is CASSQGGGGAATDTQYF. CDR3 sequence (DNA): TGTGCCAGCAGCCAAGGGGGCGGGGGGGCCGCCACAGATACGCAGTATTTT.

This sequence joins TRBV27 and TRBJ1-2; TRBD1 matches at 7 bases. The germline gives CDR1 MNHEY, CDR2 SMNVEV (reference sequence). V lost 2 bases and J lost 7; bases outside the gene matches: 4. The CDR3 is made up of 13 amino acids. For the CDR3, the DNA is TGTGCCAGCAGTTTACAAGGGGGCCTTGGCTACACCTTC. As protein: CASSLQGGLGYTF.

V is TRBV3-1 (or the pseudogene TRBV3-2) and J is TRBJ2-1, with 7 nucleotides matching TRBD2. Trimming removed 4 bases from V and 10 bases from J; junction bases left unmatched: 13. The length of the CDR3 is 15 residues. The germline gives CDR1 LGHDT, CDR2 YNNKEL (reference sequence). The CDR3 protein is CASSLQGLAGDEQFF. The CDR3 nucleotides are TGTGCCAGCAGCCTACAAGGCCTTGCGGGAGACGAGCAGTTCTTC.

The chain is built from TRBV6-5 and TRBJ2-1, with TRBD2 as a possible D gene (5 bases). With 2 bases removed from V and 5 bases from J, the gap between germline ends came to 10 bases. The CDR3 is made up of 14 amino acids. Germline assignment: CDR1 MNHEY and CDR2 SVGAGI. The CDR3 DNA is TGTGCCAGCAGTTACGGTCTAGCCAACAATGAGCAGTTCTTC. The encoded protein is CASSYGLANNEQFF.

The gene calls are TRBV4-1 and TRBJ1-5, with unresolved D. Germline loops: CDR1 MGHRA, CDR2 YSYEKL. V gave up 4 bases and J gave up 1 base, with 14 bases separating them. The CDR3 spans 16 residues. CDR3 amino acids: CASSPLNEGSNQPQHF. DNA for the CDR3: TGCGCCAGCAGCCCCCTAAACGAGGGAAGCAATCAGCCCCAGCATTTT.

CDR3 bases: TGCGCCAGCAGTGAGTCGGGGGGTGAGCAGTTCTTC. Its translation: CASSESGGEQFF. The chain combines TRBV10-1 with TRBJ2-1, with D possibly TRBD2 on 6 matching bases. The CDR3 loop spans 12 amino acids. V was cut by 0 bases and J by 9 bases, with 6 bases left in between. The V gene's germline CDR1 is WNHNN and CDR2 SYGVQD (reference sequence).

The rearrangement links TRBV30 to TRBJ1-6; 8 bases are a match to TRBD1. V was pared by 3 bases and J by 4 bases, with 5 bases of the junction left unmatched. The CDR3 loop spans 15 amino acids. Germline assignment: CDR1 GTSNPN and CDR2 SVGIG (reference sequence). The CDR3 DNA follows: TGTGCCTGGAGAAACAGGGGGTTTTATAATTCACCCCTCCACTTT. It yields the protein CAWRNRGFYNSPLHF. Drawing the rest from reference TRBV30 and TRBJ1-6, the complete variable domain is SQTIHQWPATLVQPVGSPLSLECTVEGTSNPNLYWYRQAAGRGLQLLFYSVGIGQISSEVPQNLSASRPQDRQFILSSKKLLLSDSGFYLCAWRNRGFYNSPLHFGNGTRLTVT.

The chain is built from TRBV7-9 and TRBJ1-1; a possible D gene is TRBD1 (5 bases). There are 14 residues in the CDR3. V was clipped by 5 bases and J by 0 bases, with 10 bases between them. Germline-derived CDR1 and CDR2 are SEHNR and FQNEAQ (reference sequence). CDR3 residues: CASSPTGLNTEAFF. CDR3 nucleotide sequence: TGTGCCAGCAGCCCTACAGGTTTGAACACTGAAGCTTTCTTT.

This rearrangement joins TRBV3-1 (or the pseudogene TRBV3-2) to TRBJ2-1, with TRBD2 matching 15 bases. This CDR3 comprises 17 residues. V was clipped by 4 bases and J by 9 bases; unmatched bases: 10. Germline V gives CDR1 LGHDT, CDR2 YNNKEL (reference sequence). CDR3 loop: CASSLRTSGRDFGEQFF. The CDR3 DNA sequence: TGTGCCAGCAGCCTGCGGACTAGCGGGAGGGATTTTGGTGAGCAGTTCTTC.

The gene calls are TRBV6-5 and TRBJ1-4; maybe TRBD1 (6 bases). The CDR3 extends over 16 amino acids. Germline CDR1 is MNHEY and CDR2 is SVGAGI. V shed 0 bases and J shed 11 bases, with 19 bases lying between them. Written as DNA, the CDR3 is TGTGCCAGCAGTTACTCGCCCGACAGGTCTGGAGCCAAACTGTTTTTT. Translated, it gives CASSYSPDRSGAKLFF.

The chain is built from TRBV29-1 and TRBJ2-1, with a tentative D call TRBD2 (6 bases). Deletions cut 3 bases from V and 7 bases from J, with 13 bases between. The germline V gene has CDR1 SQVTM and CDR2 ANQGSEA. The CDR3 has 13 residues. The chain's CDR3 is CSVDGQGGNEQFF. DNA of the CDR3: TGCAGCGTTGACGGGCAGGGAGGAAATGAGCAGTTCTTC.

In this sample, this clone turned up once. This chain uses TRBV9 with TRBJ2-1, with TRBD2 matching 8 bases. Unmatched junction bases numbered 3, after V lost 4 bases and J lost 3 bases. CDR3 length equals 14 residues. CDR1 SGDLS and CDR2 YYNGEE come from the germline V gene. The CDR3 DNA sequence: TGTGCCAGCAGCCCGAGCGGGGGCTACAATGAGCAGTTCTTC. Its protein product is CASSPSGGYNEQFF. Based on the CDR3 plus reference TRBV9 and TRBJ2-1, the full variable domain is DSGVTQTPKHLITATGQRVTLRCSPRSGDLSVYWYQQSLDQGLQFLIQYYNGEERAKGNILERFSAQQFPDLHSELNLSSLELGDSALYFCASSPSGGYNEQFFGPGTRLTVL.

The chain uses TRBV7-8 and TRBJ1-5, with a weak D call TRBD1 (6 bases). V was cut by 5 bases and J by 6 bases, with 20 bases left in between. Germline assignment: CDR1 SGHVS and CDR2 FQNEAQ. The CDR3 is 16 amino acids. CDR3 in amino acids: CASSPNGQGLGQPQHF. In DNA form, the CDR3 reads TGTGCCAGCAGCCCTAATGGCCAGGGGCTGGGTCAGCCCCAGCATTTT.

The chain's CDR3 is CASSLKRQGRTLSNQPQHF. In nucleotides, the CDR3 is TGTGCCAGCAGCCTAAAAAGACAGGGTAGAACTCTTAGCAATCAGCCCCAGCATTTT. J is TRBJ1-5 and V is TRBV5-6; 7 bases map to TRBD1. The junction had 16 bases not matched to a gene; V was cut back by 4 bases and J by 0 bases. The CDR3 contains 19 residues. Germline-derived CDR1 and CDR2 are SGHDT and YYEEEE.